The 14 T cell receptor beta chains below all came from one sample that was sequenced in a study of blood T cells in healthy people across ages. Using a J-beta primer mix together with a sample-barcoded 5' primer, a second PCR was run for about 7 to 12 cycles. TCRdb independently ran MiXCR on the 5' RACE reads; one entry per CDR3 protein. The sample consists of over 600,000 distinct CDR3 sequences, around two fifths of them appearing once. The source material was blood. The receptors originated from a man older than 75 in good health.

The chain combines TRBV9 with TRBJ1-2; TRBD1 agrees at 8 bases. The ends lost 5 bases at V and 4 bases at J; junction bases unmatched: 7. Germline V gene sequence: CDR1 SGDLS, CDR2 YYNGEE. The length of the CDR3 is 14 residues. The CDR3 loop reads CASRGTGLPYGYTF. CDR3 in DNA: TGTGCCAGCAGAGGGACAGGCCTCCCCTATGGCTACACCTTC.

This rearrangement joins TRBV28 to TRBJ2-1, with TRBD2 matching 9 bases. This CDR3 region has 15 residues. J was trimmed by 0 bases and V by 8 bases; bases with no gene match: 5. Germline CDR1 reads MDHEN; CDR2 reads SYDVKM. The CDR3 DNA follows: TGTGCCAGCGGGCTAGCGGGAAGCTCCTACAATGAGCAGTTCTTC. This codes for CASGLAGSSYNEQFF.

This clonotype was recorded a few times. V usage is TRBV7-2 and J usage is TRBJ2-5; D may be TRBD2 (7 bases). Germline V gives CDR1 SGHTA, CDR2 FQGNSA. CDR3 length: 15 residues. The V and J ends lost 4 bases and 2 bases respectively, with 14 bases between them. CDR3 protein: CASSYGGREQETQYF. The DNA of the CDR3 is TGTGCCAGCAGCTACGGGGGGCGAGAACAAGAGACCCAGTACTTC.

CDR3 sequence: CSAVRGGNTGELFF. Here the CDR3 DNA reads TGCAGTGCAGTACGCGGGGGGAACACCGGGGAGCTGTTTTTT. J is TRBJ2-2 and V is TRBV20-1; 7 nucleotides agree with TRBD2. J was trimmed by 1 base and V by 6 bases; bases with no gene match: 5. From germline, CDR1 is DFQATT and CDR2 SNEGSKA (reference sequence). This CDR3 has 14 residues.

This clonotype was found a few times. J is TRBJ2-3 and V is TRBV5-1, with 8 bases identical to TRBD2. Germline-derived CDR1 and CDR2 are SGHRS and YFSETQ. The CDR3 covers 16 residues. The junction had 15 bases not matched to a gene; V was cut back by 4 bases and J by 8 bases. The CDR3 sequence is CASSKLAVGSVGTQYF. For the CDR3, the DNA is TGCGCCAGCAGCAAACTAGCGGTGGGTTCGGTTGGTACGCAGTATTTT.

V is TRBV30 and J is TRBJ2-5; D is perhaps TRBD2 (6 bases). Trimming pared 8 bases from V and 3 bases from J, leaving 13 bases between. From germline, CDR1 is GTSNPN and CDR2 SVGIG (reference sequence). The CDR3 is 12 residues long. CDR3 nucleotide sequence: TGTGCCATAGCGGATTTCGAAGAGACCCAGTACTTC. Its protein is CAIADFEETQYF.

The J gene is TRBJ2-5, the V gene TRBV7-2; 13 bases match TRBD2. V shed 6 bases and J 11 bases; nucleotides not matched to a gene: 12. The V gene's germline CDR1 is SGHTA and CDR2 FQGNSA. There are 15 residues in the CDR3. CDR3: CASRELAGGPNEQYF. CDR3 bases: TGTGCCAGCAGAGAACTAGCGGGAGGGCCGAATGAGCAGTACTTC.

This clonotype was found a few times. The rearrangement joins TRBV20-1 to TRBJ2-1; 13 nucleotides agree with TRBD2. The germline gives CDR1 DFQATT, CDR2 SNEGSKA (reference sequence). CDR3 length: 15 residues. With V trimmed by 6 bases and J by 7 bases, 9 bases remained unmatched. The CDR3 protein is CSASLGTSGKNEQFF. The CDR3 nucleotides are TGCAGTGCGAGCCTCGGGACTAGCGGGAAAAATGAGCAGTTCTTC.

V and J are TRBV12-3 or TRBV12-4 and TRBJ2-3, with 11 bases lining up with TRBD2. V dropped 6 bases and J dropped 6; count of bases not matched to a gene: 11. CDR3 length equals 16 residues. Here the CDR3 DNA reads TGTGCCAGCAGAACACCTCTAGCGGGAGGACCGGATACGCAGTATTTT. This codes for CASRTPLAGGPDTQYF.

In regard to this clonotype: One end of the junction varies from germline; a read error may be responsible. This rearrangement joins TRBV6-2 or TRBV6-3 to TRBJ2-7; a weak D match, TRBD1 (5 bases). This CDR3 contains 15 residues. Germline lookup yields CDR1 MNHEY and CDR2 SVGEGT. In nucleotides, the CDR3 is TGTGCCGGCAGACAGAGCCTACAAGTATCCTACGAGCAGTACTTC. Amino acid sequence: CAGRQSLQVSYEQYF.

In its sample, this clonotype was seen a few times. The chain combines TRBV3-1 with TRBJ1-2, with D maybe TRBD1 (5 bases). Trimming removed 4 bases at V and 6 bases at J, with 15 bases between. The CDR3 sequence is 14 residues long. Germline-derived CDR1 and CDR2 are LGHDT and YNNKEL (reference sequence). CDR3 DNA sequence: TGTGCCAGCAGCCTACTACAGGCAAGAAATGGCTACACCTTC. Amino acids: CASSLLQARNGYTF.

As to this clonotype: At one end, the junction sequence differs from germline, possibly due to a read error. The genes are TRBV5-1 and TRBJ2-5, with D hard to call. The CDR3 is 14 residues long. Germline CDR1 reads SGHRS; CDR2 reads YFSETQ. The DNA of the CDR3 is TGCGCCGGCAGTATTCGGCGGACCCAAGAGACCCAGTACTTC. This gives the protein CAGSIRRTQETQYF.

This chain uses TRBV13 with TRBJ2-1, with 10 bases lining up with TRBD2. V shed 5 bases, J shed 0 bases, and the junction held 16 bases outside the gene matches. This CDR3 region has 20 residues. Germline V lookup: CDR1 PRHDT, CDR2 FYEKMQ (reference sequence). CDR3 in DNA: TGTGCCAGCAGCAGAAGGCCAGCGGGGGGGTCGTTAAGCTCCTACAATGAGCAGTTCTTC. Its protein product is CASSRRPAGGSLSSYNEQFF.

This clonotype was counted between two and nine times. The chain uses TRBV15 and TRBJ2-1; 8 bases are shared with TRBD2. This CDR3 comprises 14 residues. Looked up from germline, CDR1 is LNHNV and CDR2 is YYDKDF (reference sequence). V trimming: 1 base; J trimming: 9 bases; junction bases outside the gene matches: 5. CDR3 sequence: CATSRAGGPLEQFF. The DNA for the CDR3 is TGTGCCACCAGCAGAGCGGGAGGGCCGCTTGAGCAGTTCTTC.